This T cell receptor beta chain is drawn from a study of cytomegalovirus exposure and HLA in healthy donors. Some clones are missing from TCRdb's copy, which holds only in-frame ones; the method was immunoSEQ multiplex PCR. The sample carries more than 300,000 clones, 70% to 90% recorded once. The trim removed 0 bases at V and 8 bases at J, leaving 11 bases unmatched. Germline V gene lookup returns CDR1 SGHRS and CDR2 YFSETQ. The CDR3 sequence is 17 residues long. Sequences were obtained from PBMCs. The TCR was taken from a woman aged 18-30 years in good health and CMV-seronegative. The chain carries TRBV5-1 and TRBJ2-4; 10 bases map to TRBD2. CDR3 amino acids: CASSLAGTSVGLDIQYF. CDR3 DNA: TGCGCCAGCAGCTTGGCCGGGACTAGCGTCGGCCTAGACATTCAGTACTTC.